These T cell receptor beta chains were read from a single sample in a study of cytomegalovirus exposure and HLA in healthy donors. Here immunoSEQ multiplex PCR was the method, and the copy in TCRdb shows in-frame clones only, minus some. The sample holds 26,000 or so clones, 60% to 80% seen once. Material for sequencing was PBMCs. These receptors were obtained from a male donor in good health and CMV-seronegative. The CDR3 runs from the conserved cysteine through the conserved F or W. A D gene is named only where the DNA matches it firmly. Expanded clones get a size class; other rows say once, few or many, or leave the size out.

j_call d_call clone_size v_call cdr3_nt cdr3_aa
TRBJ2-3 TRBD2 . TRBV27 TGTGCCAGCAGTTGGGCGGGGGGGATCACAGATACGCAGTATTTT CASSWAGGITDTQYF
TRBJ2-5 . . TRBV21-1 TGTGCCAGCAGCCAATTAAGCGGTCTGATACAAGAGACCCAGTACTTC CASSQLSGLIQETQYF
TRBJ2-4 . . TRBV4-3 TGCGCCAGCAGCCAAGGGAGGGACCCGGACAACATTCAGTACTTC CASSQGRDPDNIQYF
TRBJ2-2 . . TRBV2 TGTGCCAGGTCGAGGGAGAACACCGGGGAGCTGTTTTTT CARSRENTGELFF
TRBJ1-4 TRBD1 . TRBV25-1 TGTGCCAGTTTCGGGACAGAGGGTTTTAACACTAATGAAAAACTGTTTTTT CASFGTEGFNTNEKLFF
TRBJ1-4 TRBD1 . TRBV4-2 TGTGCCAGCAGCCAAGAAATCGGGACAGGGAATGAAAAACTGTTTTTT CASSQEIGTGNEKLFF
TRBJ2-1 . once TRBV20-1 TGCAGTGCCACTAGCTATGAGCAGTTCTTC CSATSYEQFF
TRBJ2-7 TRBD1 . TRBV6-5 TGTGCCAGCAGTCCAGGACAGGAACCCACCTACGAGCAGTACTTC CASSPGQEPTYEQYF
TRBJ2-3 . . TRBV28 TGTGCCAGCAGTTTATGTGAGCTGAAGATGAGCACAGATACGCAGTATTTT CASSLCELKMSTDTQYF
TRBJ1-5 . . TRBV19 TGTGCCAGTAGGGCTGACAGGTATCAGCCCCAGCATTTT CASRADRYQPQHF
TRBJ1-1 . . TRBV11-2 TGTGCCAGCAGCGGAGAAAACAGGGTTTTAGGCGGTGAAGCTTTCTTT CASSGENRVLGGEAFF
TRBJ2-5 TRBD1 . TRBV25-1 TGTGCCAGCAGCCCGAACCCACAGGGGGCTCAAGAGACCCAGTACTTC CASSPNPQGAQETQYF
TRBJ1-4 . . TRBV5-1 TGCGCCAGCAGCTTGGTCGGGGATAGGGCGGAAAAACTGTTTTTT CASSLVGDRAEKLFF
TRBJ2-7 TRBD2 large TRBV4-1 TGCGCCAGCAGCCAAGGCTCGGGACTAGCGGGAGAGACGTACTACGAGCAGTACTTC CASSQGSGLAGETYYEQYF
TRBJ2-3 TRBD1 . TRBV19 TGTGCCAGTAGTATAGAAGGACAGGGGACAGATACGCAGTATTTT CASSIEGQGTDTQYF
TRBJ2-7 . few TRBV5-4 TGTGCCAGCAGCTTCGGGGACTCCTACGAGCAGTACTTC CASSFGDSYEQYF
TRBJ1-2 . . TRBV15 TGTGCCACTAAAGGCCAGGGTGCGGTTGACTATGGCTACACCTTC CATKGQGAVDYGYTF
TRBJ1-2 TRBD1 few TRBV7-4 TGTGCCAGCAGCCCCCATAGCGCAGGGGGCAACTATGGCTACACCTTC CASSPHSAGGNYGYTF
TRBJ2-2 . . TRBV27 TGTGCCAGCAGTTTTTTCAGGGGGGATACCGGGGAGCTGTTTTTT CASSFFRGDTGELFF
TRBJ2-7 TRBD2 . TRBV15 TGTGCCACCAGCAGAGATGGGACTAGCCCCTACGAGCAGTACTTC CATSRDGTSPYEQYF
TRBJ2-7 TRBD2 . TRBV2 TGTGCCAGCAGTGAACCCCCGGGGGGGCGGAACGAGCAGTACTTC CASSEPPGGRNEQYF
TRBJ1-1 . few TRBV19 TGTGCCAGTAGTTCCCGGTACACTGAAGCTTTCTTT CASSSRYTEAFF
TRBJ2-7 TRBD1 . TRBV29-1 TGCAGCGTATCAACCCCGGGACAGCGCTACGAGCAGTACTTC CSVSTPGQRYEQYF
TRBJ2-2 TRBD1 . TRBV6-4 TGTGCCAGCAGAACAGGGGCAACCGGGGAGCTGTTTTTT CASRTGATGELFF
TRBJ2-7 TRBD2 . TRBV10-3 TGTGCCATCAGGCGACTAGCGGGAGCCTACGAGCAGTACTTC CAIRRLAGAYEQYF
TRBJ2-7 TRBD1 . TRBV7-2 TGTGCCAGCAAAACAGGGGGCTCTGGCGAGCAGTACTTC CASKTGGSGEQYF
TRBJ1-4 . few TRBV7-2 TGTGCCAGCAGCTACAGAGCAACTAATGAAAAACTGTTTTTT CASSYRATNEKLFF
TRBJ2-5 TRBD2 . TRBV7-7 TGTGCTAGCAGCCTAGCGGGAGCCAGGGAGACCCAGTACTTC CASSLAGARETQYF
TRBJ2-1 TRBD1 . TRBV5-6 TGTGCCAGCAGCTTGGCCTTGGGACAGGGATACAATGAGCAGTTCTTC CASSLALGQGYNEQFF
TRBJ2-3 . once TRBV7-9 TGTGCCAGCAGCCCTAGGGGTGTTGGGGATACGCAGTATTTT CASSPRGVGDTQYF
TRBJ1-2 . once TRBV7-9 TGTTCCAGCAGCTTAGGTACTAGCGGTGGATATGGCTACACCTTC CSSSLGTSGGYGYTF
TRBJ2-3 TRBD2 . TRBV4-3 TGCGCCAGCAGCCAAGTAGCGGGGGCTAGCACAGATACGCAGTATTTT CASSQVAGASTDTQYF
TRBJ1-6 . once TRBV2 TGTGCCAGCAGCCCTCAGGGGCGCGGGCGTTCACCCCTCCACTTT CASSPQGRGRSPLHF
TRBJ2-3 TRBD2 . TRBV7-7 TGTGCTAGCAGCCCGGGACTAGCGGGAGTTATAGATACGCAGTATTTT CASSPGLAGVIDTQYF
TRBJ2-3 . . TRBV4-3 TGCGCCAGCAGTCCTCCGGGGGGCGGTACAGATACGCAGTATTTT CASSPPGGGTDTQYF
TRBJ1-5 . . TRBV2 TGTGCCAGCAGTGAAGGGACACTTAGCAATCAGCCCCAGCATTTT CASSEGTLSNQPQHF
TRBJ1-5 TRBD1 . TRBV4-3 TGCGCCAGCAGCCAAGGACAGGGTGAGGAGCCCCAGCATTTT CASSQGQGEEPQHF
TRBJ2-5 TRBD2 . TRBV5-4 TGTGCCAGCAGCCCCGATATGGAGCGGGAGAGACAAGAGACCCAGTACTTC CASSPDMERERQETQYF
TRBJ2-7 TRBD2 . TRBV28 TGTGCCAGCAGTTCCCCTAGCGGGAGGGCTCGGGAGCAGTACTTC CASSSPSGRAREQYF
TRBJ2-5 TRBD2 . TRBV28 TGTGCCAGCAGTTCGAGTTCCGCGGGGGGGCTAAAGACCCAGTACTTC CASSSSSAGGLKTQYF
TRBJ1-2 . . TRBV6-5 TGTGCCAGCCGCATGGGGGAGGGGGTCTATGGCTACACCTTC CASRMGEGVYGYTF
TRBJ1-2 . . TRBV7-3 TGTGCCAGCAGCCCAGGGGCAAAAAACTATGGCTACACCTTC CASSPGAKNYGYTF
TRBJ2-2 . . TRBV2 TGTGCCAGCAGGGCAGGGCCCGGGGAGCTGTTTTTT CASRAGPGELFF
TRBJ1-1 . few TRBV6-5 TGTGCCAGCAGTCCGGGAGGCACTGAAGCTTTCTTT CASSPGGTEAFF
TRBJ2-5 TRBD2 . TRBV7-9 TGTGCCAGCAGCTTAGTAGCGGGGGGGCAGGAGCAGTACTTC CASSLVAGGQEQYF
TRBJ2-7 . . TRBV9 TGTGCCAGCAGCAAGAGGGGGGGTTACGAGCAGTACTTC CASSKRGGYEQYF
TRBJ1-1 . once TRBV7-9 TGTGCCAGCACCCCTAGCTACGGATCCCTCCTTAACACTGAAGCTTTCTTT CASTPSYGSLLNTEAFF
TRBJ2-7 . once TRBV4-3 TGCGCCAGCAGCCAAGACGTGAGCGCATACGAGCAGTACTTC CASSQDVSAYEQYF
TRBJ1-5 . . TRBV28 TGTGCCAGCAGTTCGTCGGTGGGGAGTGATCAGCCCCAGCATTTT CASSSSVGSDQPQHF
TRBJ2-7 . . TRBV5-6 TGTGCCAGCAGCTTCCACAGGGACTACGAGCAGTACTTC CASSFHRDYEQYF
TRBJ2-2 TRBD2 . TRBV11-2 TGTGCCAGCAGCTTAGTCCCGGGACTAGCGGTAATCGGGGAGCTGTTTTTT CASSLVPGLAVIGELFF
TRBJ1-1 . . TRBV7-9 TGTGCCAGCAGCCCCCGAGGGGGGGCCCATGAAGCTTTCTTT CASSPRGGAHEAFF
TRBJ2-2 TRBD2 . TRBV4-2 TGTGCCAGCAGCCAGGATTTGGGACTAGCGATGGGAACCGGGGAGCTGTTTTTT CASSQDLGLAMGTGELFF